The rows below give T cell receptor beta chains drawn from one sample of a study of OX40 agonist ivuxolimab in advanced cancers. This table comes from immunoSEQ multiplex PCR, and its TCRdb copy is limited to in-frame clones, with some not included. Here the sample spans fewer than 55,000 clones, 85% to 90% being singletons. The sequences come from CD4+ or CD8+ T cells sorted from blood, collected in a trial of the OX40 agonist ivuxolimab. Receptors were obtained from an adult with an advanced solid tumor such as melanoma, head and neck, liver or kidney cancer. Both conserved end residues are part of each CDR3. A D gene is named only where the DNA matches it firmly. Where a row states a size, it is once, few, many or the class of an expanded clone; other rows omit it.

abundance	d_gene	j_gene	v_gene	CDR3aa	CDR3nt
.	.	TRBJ2-3	TRBV11-2	CASSFTGALDTQYF	TGTGCCAGCAGCTTTACGGGGGCTTTAGATACGCAGTATTTT
.	.	TRBJ1-2	TRBV27	CASSPGRYYGYTF	TGTGCCAGCAGTCCGGGACGGTACTATGGCTACACCTTC
.	.	TRBJ2-2	TRBV29-1	CSGQTRYTGELFF	TGCAGCGGACAAACCCGCTACACCGGGGAGCTGTTTTTT
.	.	TRBJ2-1	TRBV6-6	CASSHPLGSYNEQFF	TGTGCCAGCAGTCACCCCTTGGGCTCCTACAATGAGCAGTTCTTC
.	.	TRBJ2-7	TRBV10-3	CAIKRTDSSYEQYF	TGTGCCATCAAACGGACAGATAGCTCCTACGAGCAGTACTTC
.	.	TRBJ2-3	TRBV5-1	CASSIQGVGTDTQYF	TGCGCCAGCAGCATACAGGGAGTCGGCACAGATACGCAGTATTTT
.	.	TRBJ2-5	TRBV9	CASSVRPTWTQYF	TGTGCCAGCAGCGTCCGCCCCACATGGACCCAGTACTTC
.	.	TRBJ1-2	TRBV6-6	CASSARVEDGYTF	TGTGCCAGCAGCGCCCGAGTTGAGGATGGCTACACCTTC
.	.	TRBJ1-1	TRBV7-3	CASSLKVGTDSFF	TGTGCCAGCAGCTTAAAGGTGGGGACGGACTCTTTCTTT
.	TRBD2	TRBJ2-5	TRBV7-8	CASSLALAGGHETQYF	TGTGCCAGCAGCTTAGCTCTAGCGGGGGGGCACGAGACCCAGTACTTC
.	.	TRBJ2-1	TRBV5-5	CASSSGHLANEQFF	TGTGCCAGCAGCTCGGGACACTTAGCGAATGAGCAGTTCTTC
.	.	TRBJ2-7	TRBV7-2	CASSRRVSGAVAYEQYF	TGTGCCAGCAGCAGACGGGTATCCGGGGCTGTTGCCTACGAGCAGTACTTC
.	.	TRBJ2-1	TRBV9	CASSVEAAENRSYNEQFF	TGTGCCAGCAGCGTAGAAGCTGCGGAGAACCGCTCCTACAATGAGCAGTTCTTC
.	.	TRBJ2-2	TRBV5-1	CASSLRQTNTGELFF	TGCGCCAGCAGCTTAAGACAGACTAACACCGGGGAGCTGTTTTTT
once	.	TRBJ1-5	TRBV4-2	CASSQVGQPQHF	TGTGCCAGCAGCCAAGTTGGACAGCCCCAGCATTTT
once	TRBD1	TRBJ1-4	TRBV10-3	CAISERWTKGAEKLFF	TGTGCCATCAGTGAGAGATGGACAAAGGGGGCTGAAAAACTGTTTTTT
.	TRBD1	TRBJ1-3	TRBV28	CASTLGQTGNTIYF	TGTGCCAGCACTTTGGGACAGACTGGAAACACCATATATTTT
.	TRBD2	TRBJ2-3	TRBV28	CASSHQLAGLTDTQYF	TGTGCCAGCAGTCACCAACTAGCGGGCCTCACAGATACGCAGTATTTT
.	.	TRBJ2-7	TRBV20-1	CSALDNPEQYF	TGCAGTGCTCTGGACAACCCCGAGCAGTACTTC
.	TRBD1	TRBJ1-1	TRBV10-3	CAIRPQGGDTEAFF	TGTGCCATCAGACCACAGGGGGGGGACACTGAAGCTTTCTTT
.	.	TRBJ2-6	TRBV9	CASTGNSGANVLTF	TGTGCCAGCACCGGGAACTCTGGGGCCAACGTCCTGACTTTC
.	.	TRBJ1-3	TRBV19	CASSTTLGTAGNTIYF	TGTGCCAGTAGTACAACCCTCGGGACGGCTGGAAACACCATATATTTT
.	.	TRBJ2-1	TRBV19	CASGVLANDVYNEQFF	TGTGCCAGTGGAGTCCTGGCGAACGACGTCTACAATGAGCAGTTCTTC
.	TRBD1	TRBJ1-1	TRBV28	CASSLGGGGTVEAFF	TGTGCCAGCAGTCTGGGTGGAGGGGGGACAGTTGAAGCTTTCTTT
.	TRBD2	TRBJ2-7	TRBV12-5	CASGLGLAGSYEQYF	TGTGCTAGTGGTCTCGGACTAGCGGGCTCCTACGAGCAGTACTTC
.	TRBD1	TRBJ1-1	TRBV6-5	CASSYLGQGNTEAFF	TGTGCCAGCAGTTACCTCGGACAGGGGAACACTGAAGCTTTCTTT
.	.	TRBJ1-1	TRBV19	CASSIAPGSTYTEAFF	TGTGCCAGTAGTATCGCGCCAGGCTCGACGTACACTGAAGCTTTCTTT
.	.	TRBJ2-5	TRBV4-2	CASSQDLKRETQYF	TGTGCCAGCAGCCAAGATCTTAAGAGGGAGACCCAGTACTTC
.	.	TRBJ2-3	TRBV7-3	CASSLRATSTDTQYF	TGTGCCAGCAGCTTAAGAGCGACTAGCACAGATACGCAGTATTTT
.	.	TRBJ1-1	TRBV6-1	CASRHTEAFF	TGTGCCAGCAGGCACACTGAAGCTTTCTTT
few	.	TRBJ2-7	TRBV7-9	CASGSLSSYEQYF	TGTGCCAGCGGATCTCTGAGCTCCTACGAGCAGTACTTC
.	.	TRBJ1-2	TRBV16	CASSQWAYGYGYTF	TGTGCCAGCAGCCAATGGGCTTATGGGTATGGCTACACCTTC
.	TRBD1	TRBJ1-1	TRBV7-3	CASSLMTGMNTEAFF	TGTGCCAGCAGCTTAATGACAGGGATGAACACTGAAGCTTTCTTT
once	.	TRBJ2-2	TRBV19	CASRQLRGTGELFF	TGTGCCAGCAGACAGCTTCGGGGCACCGGGGAGCTGTTTTTT